A selection of T cell receptor beta chains follows, all from one sample in a study of T cell clones after liver transplantation. The method was immunoSEQ multiplex PCR; TCRdb's version includes in-frame clones alone and lacks a portion of them. The sample records about 71,000 clones, approximately 80% being singletons. Source: CD4+ T cells from blood, taken 12 months after liver transplant. These TCRs come from a human patient who received a liver transplant. Some T cells may be the graft donor's. CDR3s include the opening cysteine and the closing phenylalanine or tryptophan. D genes are given only for firm matches. The listing skips clone size in some rows; elsewhere it reads once, few, many or a size class.

-	TRBV20-1	TRBJ1-1	-	CSALVNTEAFF	TGCAGTGCTCTAGTGAACACTGAAGCTTTCTTT
-	TRBV29-1	TRBJ2-1	TRBD1	CSVGQYNEQFF	TGCAGCGTGGGACAGTACAATGAGCAGTTCTTC
-	TRBV28	TRBJ2-1	TRBD2	CASRKREGDNEQFF	TGTGCCAGCAGAAAGCGGGAGGGTGACAATGAGCAGTTCTTC
-	TRBV4-2	TRBJ1-5	-	CASSQDQRGRYSNQPQHF	TGTGCCAGCAGCCAAGATCAGCGGGGCAGGTATAGCAATCAGCCCCAGCATTTT
-	TRBV2	TRBJ1-5	-	CASSGQGYSNQPQHF	TGTGCCAGCAGTGGGCAAGGGTATAGCAATCAGCCCCAGCATTTT
few	TRBV4-1	TRBJ1-2	-	CASSQNLLYTF	TGCGCCAGCAGCCAAAATTTGCTCTACACCTTC
few	TRBV5-4	TRBJ2-7	TRBD1	CASSLGGQNSYEQYF	TGTGCCAGCAGCTTGGGGGGACAGAACTCCTACGAGCAGTACTTC
-	TRBV18	TRBJ1-4	-	CASSPGVEKLFF	TGTGCCAGCTCCCCAGGGGTCGAAAAACTGTTTTTT
-	TRBV9	TRBJ2-3	-	CASSSSTDTQYF	TGTGCCAGCAGCTCCAGCACAGATACGCAGTATTTT
-	TRBV4-1	TRBJ2-1	TRBD2	CASSQGARELGSYNEQFF	TGCGCCAGCAGCCAAGGAGCGCGGGAGCTAGGCTCCTACAATGAGCAGTTCTTC
medium-sized	TRBV4-2	TRBJ2-2	-	CASSQNTGELFF	TGTGCCAGCAGCCAGAACACCGGGGAGCTGTTTTTT
-	TRBV5-8	TRBJ1-5	-	CASSFGQPQHF	TGTGCCAGCAGCTTCGGGCAGCCCCAGCATTTT
few	TRBV5-6	TRBJ2-3	-	CASSLARTGTDTQYF	TGTGCCAGCAGCTTGGCCAGGACGGGGACAGATACGCAGTATTTT
-	TRBV7-2	TRBJ2-5	TRBD2	CASSLGAGAQETQYF	TGTGCCAGCAGCTTGGGAGCGGGAGCCCAAGAGACCCAGTACTTC
medium-sized	TRBV28	TRBJ1-1	-	CASSLVGGATEAFF	TGTGCCAGCAGCCTGGTCGGGGGTGCCACTGAAGCTTTCTTT
once	TRBV9	TRBJ1-1	-	CASRPWDENTEAFF	TGTGCCAGCAGGCCTTGGGACGAGAACACTGAAGCTTTCTTT
-	TRBV18	TRBJ2-3	-	CASSPGGTDTQYF	TGTGCCAGCTCACCGGGGGGCACAGATACGCAGTATTTT
-	TRBV7-9	TRBJ2-2	-	CASSFYHGGTGELFF	TGTGCCAGCAGCTTTTACCACGGGGGCACCGGGGAGCTGTTTTTT
medium-sized	TRBV7-7	TRBJ2-2	-	CASSLSAGATGELFF	TGTGCTAGCAGCTTATCGGCAGGGGCTACCGGGGAGCTGTTTTTT
-	TRBV6-5	TRBJ1-2	TRBD1	CASRRDSPVRYTF	TGTGCCAGCAGACGGGACAGTCCGGTGAGGTACACCTTC
-	TRBV14	TRBJ2-1	TRBD2	CASSQVGRGSNNEQFF	TGTGCCAGCAGCCAAGTCGGGAGGGGATCGAACAATGAGCAGTTCTTC
-	TRBV28	TRBJ1-2	-	CASSFDRGKANYGYTF	TGTGCCAGCAGTTTTGATCGAGGGAAGGCTAACTATGGCTACACCTTC
-	TRBV28	TRBJ2-3	TRBD2	CASSFKLAASGTDTQYF	TGTGCCAGCAGTTTTAAACTAGCGGCCTCAGGCACAGATACGCAGTATTTT
-	TRBV7-9	TRBJ1-5	-	CASSLASGPNQPQHF	TGTGCCAGCAGCTTAGCATCAGGCCCCAATCAGCCCCAGCATTTT
once	TRBV19	TRBJ2-6	-	CASRLFSGANVLTF	TGTGCCAGTAGGTTGTTCTCAGGGGCCAACGTCCTGACTTTC
-	TRBV29-1	TRBJ2-7	-	CVAGNAYEQYF	TGCGTCGCGGGTAATGCCTACGAGCAGTACTTC
once	TRBV5-1	TRBJ1-1	TRBD1	CASSPRQGRGTEAFF	TGCGCCAGCAGCCCCCGACAGGGACGGGGCACTGAAGCTTTCTTT
-	TRBV6-6	TRBJ1-5	-	CASRDGGRNQPQHF	TGTGCCAGCCGAGACGGGGGTAGGAATCAGCCCCAGCATTTT
-	TRBV7-2	TRBJ2-7	TRBD1	CASSPPGTGGTEQYF	TGTGCCAGCAGCCCCCCCGGGACAGGGGGGACCGAGCAGTACTTC
-	TRBV7-6	TRBJ2-1	TRBD2	CASSPLAGLYNEQFF	TGTGCCAGCAGCCCTCTAGCGGGACTCTACAATGAGCAGTTCTTC
-	TRBV9	TRBJ2-7	-	CASSVGGVSYEQYF	TGTGCCAGCAGCGTAGGGGGAGTCTCCTACGAGCAGTACTTC
-	TRBV7-2	TRBJ1-3	-	CASSNMGGIGNTIYF	TGTGCCAGCAGCAATATGGGGGGGATTGGAAACACCATATATTTT
-	TRBV18	TRBJ2-7	TRBD2	CASSPGSGRVYEQYF	TGTGCCAGCTCACCAGGTAGCGGGAGAGTTTACGAGCAGTACTTC
-	TRBV19	TRBJ1-1	-	CATSNPAGSRSMNTEAFF	TGTGCCACCTCCAACCCAGCGGGGTCCAGGAGCATGAACACTGAAGCTTTCTTT
-	TRBV10-3	TRBJ1-1	-	CAISGPGRERNTEAFF	TGTGCCATCAGTGGACCGGGTAGAGAAAGGAACACTGAAGCTTTCTTT
-	TRBV11-2	TRBJ2-2	-	CASSPPSTVTAGELFF	TGTGCCAGCAGCCCACCCTCCACCGTGACGGCCGGGGAGCTGTTTTTT
-	TRBV4-1	TRBJ2-7	-	CASSQEGGGEQYF	TGCGCCAGCAGCCAAGAAGGGGGTGGGGAGCAGTACTTC
once	TRBV10-3	TRBJ2-7	-	CAGSSRYYEQYF	TGTGCCGGTAGCTCCCGATACTACGAGCAGTACTTC
-	TRBV28	TRBJ1-3	-	CASRATGTTGNTIYF	TGTGCCAGCAGAGCTACCGGGACAACTGGAAACACCATATATTTT
-	TRBV10-1	TRBJ1-1	-	CASSDRGQAFF	TGCGCCAGCAGTGACCGGGGTCAGGCTTTCTTT
-	TRBV4-1	TRBJ2-3	-	CASSQDRLAASSTDTQYF	TGCGCCAGCAGCCAAGATCGCCTAGCAGCTTCTAGCACAGATACGCAGTATTTT
-	TRBV18	TRBJ1-2	TRBD1	CASSPTGDDYGYTF	TGTGCCAGCTCACCGACAGGGGATGACTATGGCTACACCTTC
-	TRBV28	TRBJ1-1	-	CASVTVGRGIPQAFF	TGTGCCAGCGTCACTGTCGGGCGGGGTATCCCCCAAGCTTTCTTT
-	TRBV6-5	TRBJ1-5	TRBD1	CASSYDRDEWPQHF	TGTGCCAGCAGTTACGACAGGGATGAGTGGCCCCAGCATTTT
-	TRBV5-6	TRBJ1-3	TRBD1	CASSRADRGLHIGGNTIYF	TGTGCCAGCAGTCGGGCCGACAGGGGCCTTCACATAGGGGGAAACACCATATATTTT
-	TRBV19	TRBJ1-2	-	CASRADSPSRGYTF	TGTGCCAGTAGGGCGGACTCTCCCTCAAGAGGCTACACCTTC
once	TRBV29-1	TRBJ2-3	-	CSVPGEGGGVDTQYF	TGCAGCGTCCCGGGAGAAGGGGGGGGTGTAGATACGCAGTATTTT
-	TRBV6-1	TRBJ1-5	TRBD1	CASSENGDRNNQPQHF	TGTGCCAGCAGTGAAAATGGGGACAGAAACAATCAGCCCCAGCATTTT
-	TRBV2	TRBJ2-3	TRBD1	CASSRQGGTDTQYF	TGTGCCAGCAGTCGACAGGGGGGGACAGATACGCAGTATTTT
-	TRBV28	TRBJ2-4	-	CASSSGWRYALAKNIQYF	TGTGCCAGCAGTTCCGGGTGGAGATATGCACTAGCCAAAAACATTCAGTACTTC
few	TRBV6-1	TRBJ2-7	TRBD1	CASMKGQGNLYEQYF	TGTGCCAGCATGAAGGGACAGGGAAACCTTTACGAGCAGTACTTC
-	TRBV28	TRBJ2-1	-	CASSSYSQRYSYNEQFF	TGTGCCAGCAGTTCCTACTCTCAGCGGTATTCTTACAATGAGCAGTTCTTC
-	TRBV4-3	TRBJ2-3	-	CASSHLHGRGDSPGDTQYF	TGCGCCAGCAGCCACCTCCACGGCCGGGGTGATAGCCCGGGGGATACGCAGTATTTT
once	TRBV10-2	TRBJ1-5	-	CASSSADNQPQHF	TGCGCCAGCAGTTCGGCAGATAATCAGCCCCAGCATTTT